Shown below are 5 T cell receptor beta chains from a single sample sequenced in a study of monozygotic twins with inflammatory bowel disease. TCRdb re-called the 5' RACE reads; every CDR3 protein appears as one record, without DNA. The sample's table shows about 210,000 distinct CDR3 sequences. The source material was blood. These receptors were taken from a human donor with ulcerative colitis or Crohn's disease, or a healthy co-twin of an affected twin (not recorded which).

V usage is TRBV27 and J usage is TRBJ2-2; TCRdb indicates TRBD2, and absent DNA this call remains unverified. The CDR3 has 15 amino acids. CDR1 is MNHEY and CDR2 is SMNVEV in the germline V gene (reference sequence). CDR3 sequence reads: CASSYNRDWTGELFF.

This chain joins TRBV15 and TRBJ2-5. This CDR3 spans 15 amino acids. Germline-derived CDR1 and CDR2 are LNHNV and YYDKDF (reference sequence). The CDR3 protein is CATESYRGYQETQYF.

The chain is built from TRBV6-2 or TRBV6-3 and TRBJ2-3; the TCRdb D gene call, TRBD2, has no DNA to confirm it. The CDR3 is 17 amino acids. Looked up from germline, CDR1 is MNHEY and CDR2 is SVGEGT. The CDR3 protein is CASSYLTSAIDVDTQYF.

Here the CDR3 reads CASNGNRRNEQYF. The V call is TRBV27, the J call TRBJ2-7; TCRdb outputs TRBD1, but without DNA this stays unchecked. This CDR3 spans 13 amino acids. Germline V gives CDR1 MNHEY, CDR2 SMNVEV (reference sequence).

The chain couples TRBV2 to TRBJ1-1. The CDR3 extends over 11 amino acids. Germline values: CDR1 SNHLY, CDR2 FYNNEI. CDR3 in amino acids: CASTQNTEAFF.